This is a list of T cell receptor beta chains from one sample in a study of CD8 T cells in ankylosing spondylitis. TCRdb analysed the 5' RACE reads with MiXCR anew, one entry per CDR3 protein. The table shows fewer than 750,000 distinct CDR3 sequences, with around 20% occurring only once. The sequenced material came from blood, either unsorted or a sorted T cell fraction (not recorded which). The receptors come from a male donor with ankylosing spondylitis. The CDR3 runs from the conserved cysteine through the conserved F or W. The order of the fields is J gene, V gene, CDR3 protein.

J: TRBJ2-5
V: TRBV4-1
CDR3: CASSQVGLPKETQYF

J: TRBJ1-2
V: TRBV12-3/TRBV12-4
CDR3: CASSRDTYYGYTF

J: TRBJ2-5
V: TRBV28
CDR3: CASNPQLLAGVPHQETQYF

J: TRBJ2-5
V: TRBV5-5
CDR3: CASSSTALLTETQYF

J: TRBJ2-7
V: TRBV19
CDR3: CASSRTSGGVSYEQYF

J: TRBJ2-7
V: TRBV5-1
CDR3: CASSLERDEQYF

J: TRBJ1-5
V: TRBV20-1
CDR3: CSARDQLYGQPQHF

J: TRBJ2-1
V: TRBV20-1
CDR3: CSAREGDRVYNEQFF

J: TRBJ2-5
V: TRBV20-1
CDR3: CSARRPSGQETQYF

J: TRBJ1-5
V: TRBV6-5
CDR3: CASSYTTEGFPQHF

J: TRBJ1-2
V: TRBV6-1
CDR3: CASSGQGHGYTF

J: TRBJ2-4
V: TRBV10-3
CDR3: CAISESGNIQYF

J: TRBJ2-7
V: TRBV21-1
CDR3: CASSKGGGTGVAEQYF

J: TRBJ2-7
V: TRBV6-1
CDR3: CASRACGRYEQYF

J: TRBJ2-1
V: TRBV5-1
CDR3: CASSLYGTENNEQFF

J: TRBJ1-5
V: TRBV20-1
CDR3: CSARGQGFSQPQHF

J: TRBJ2-7
V: TRBV7-9
CDR3: CASSLEEFYEQYF

J: TRBJ2-3
V: TRBV6-2/TRBV6-3
CDR3: CASSTRTTGAIDTQYF

J: TRBJ2-1
V: TRBV9
CDR3: CASSPSVAVGYNEQFF

J: TRBJ1-2
V: TRBV7-9
CDR3: CASSRADYGYTF

J: TRBJ1-2
V: TRBV6-1
CDR3: CASSRGGRYGYTF

J: TRBJ2-5
V: TRBV3-1
CDR3: CASSPEGTRAETQYF

J: TRBJ2-7
V: TRBV29-1
CDR3: CSFRTDSSYEQYF

J: TRBJ1-5
V: TRBV4-1
CDR3: CASSPRGGPQHF

J: TRBJ2-2
V: TRBV15
CDR3: CATSREQGNTGELFF

J: TRBJ2-7
V: TRBV20-1
CDR3: CSPGQGTYEQYF

J: TRBJ2-1
V: TRBV6-1
CDR3: CASGLAELNEQFF

J: TRBJ2-1
V: TRBV5-1
CDR3: CASSLGWLGQVSYNEQFF

J: TRBJ2-1
V: TRBV2
CDR3: CASRKFQGPRPNEQFF

J: TRBJ1-4
V: TRBV20-1
CDR3: CSARDPKADNEKLFF

J: TRBJ2-7
V: TRBV13
CDR3: CASTQGGGGHEQYF

J: TRBJ2-7
V: TRBV20-1
CDR3: CSARKNRQGNRLQNPYEQYF

J: TRBJ1-4
V: TRBV11-2
CDR3: CASSLGTGGVEKLFF

J: TRBJ2-7
V: TRBV10-3
CDR3: CAISAGPGGSYEQYF

J: TRBJ2-1
V: TRBV4-2
CDR3: CASSQDITGGYNEQFF

J: TRBJ2-7
V: TRBV15
CDR3: CATSGSKGATYEQYF

J: TRBJ1-1
V: TRBV27
CDR3: CASSSSSLQAFF

J: TRBJ2-5
V: TRBV29-1
CDR3: CSATEGVETQYF

J: TRBJ2-2
V: TRBV5-1
CDR3: CASRDPPDTGELFF

J: TRBJ2-5
V: TRBV13
CDR3: CASSRSGRAWEETQYF

J: TRBJ2-1
V: TRBV6-1
CDR3: CASSELGTGVGEQFF

J: TRBJ2-7
V: TRBV6-2/TRBV6-3
CDR3: CASSYSTERSYEQYF

J: TRBJ2-7
V: TRBV7-2
CDR3: CASSSRGNKGTAYEQYF

J: TRBJ1-2
V: TRBV29-1
CDR3: CSVAPQGLDGYTF

J: TRBJ2-3
V: TRBV5-6
CDR3: CASSFRTEYDTQYF

J: TRBJ2-7
V: TRBV30
CDR3: CAWSPFFGTANSYEQYF

J: TRBJ1-1
V: TRBV5-6
CDR3: CASSLTPGAPEAFF

J: TRBJ2-7
V: TRBV20-1
CDR3: CSARRGGSYEQYF

J: TRBJ1-4
V: TRBV19
CDR3: CASSIVVTTGEKLFF

J: TRBJ2-7
V: TRBV10-3
CDR3: CAIGTSDNEQYF

J: TRBJ2-7
V: TRBV4-1
CDR3: CASSQETAFSYEQYF

J: TRBJ2-6
V: TRBV12-3/TRBV12-4
CDR3: CASSLLSPSGANVLTF

J: TRBJ2-4
V: TRBV12-3/TRBV12-4
CDR3: CASSFQKRWNIQYF

J: TRBJ2-2
V: TRBV20-1
CDR3: CSAPDAGIGELFF